A few counts support the clone carrying this TCR beta chain. Its antigen is unidentified. The data are from a study of cytomegalovirus exposure and HLA in healthy donors. Whole-study findings and limits: Trimming of TCR beta V- and J-genes showed a link, identified in a later analysis, to a missense DCLRE1C variant. An assumption of roughly uniform sequencing depth across donors underlay the presence/absence analyses. In a later analysis, at a false discovery rate of 0.05, under 20,000 TCR beta sequences matched HLA alleles. A few V segments could not be told apart, such as TRBV6-2 and TRBV6-3, and were left out.

Trimming shortened V by 2 bases and J by 1 base, and 8 bases separated the two germline ends. Germline CDR1 MGHRA, CDR2 YSYEKL. The CDR3 spans 14 residues. Primers included in the PCR were 60 Vbeta and 13 Jbeta primers. The repertoire was sequenced with immunoSEQ multiplex PCR; TCRdb's copy has only in-frame clones and lacks some. This sample has over 70,000 clones, with roughly 70% found just once. This receptor was identified in a young man in good health and CMV-seropositive. Sample: PBMCs. V usage is TRBV4-1 and J usage is TRBJ2-5; D is undetermined. CDR3 protein: CASSQSRGQETQYF. CDR3 nucleotides: TGCGCCAGCAGCCAAAGTCGAGGCCAAGAGACCCAGTACTTC.